This T cell receptor (beta chain) was identified during a study of technical replicates of blood from several donors. Some clones are missing from TCRdb's copy, which holds only in-frame ones; the method was immunoSEQ multiplex PCR. The sample yields tens of thousands of clones, 98% seen once. Germline CDR1 SGHNT, CDR2 YENEEA. CDR3 size: 15 residues. Trimming pared 0 bases from V and 0 bases from J, leaving 9 bases between. This receptor was identified in a human donor in good health. The V gene is TRBV11-3, the J gene TRBJ2-7; D remains ambiguous. The sequencing sample was made of T cells isolated from PBMCs. CDR3 region: CASSLEAATSYEQYF. CDR3 DNA sequence: TGTGCCAGCAGCTTAGAGGCGGCTACCTCCTACGAGCAGTACTTC. Full variable domain (missing parts from reference TRBV11-3 and TRBJ2-7): EAGVVQSPRYKIIEKKQPVAFWCNPISGHNTLYWYLQNLGQGPELLIRYENEEAVDDSQLPKDRFSAERLKGVDSTLKIQPAELGDSAVYLCASSLEAATSYEQYFGPGTRLTVT.